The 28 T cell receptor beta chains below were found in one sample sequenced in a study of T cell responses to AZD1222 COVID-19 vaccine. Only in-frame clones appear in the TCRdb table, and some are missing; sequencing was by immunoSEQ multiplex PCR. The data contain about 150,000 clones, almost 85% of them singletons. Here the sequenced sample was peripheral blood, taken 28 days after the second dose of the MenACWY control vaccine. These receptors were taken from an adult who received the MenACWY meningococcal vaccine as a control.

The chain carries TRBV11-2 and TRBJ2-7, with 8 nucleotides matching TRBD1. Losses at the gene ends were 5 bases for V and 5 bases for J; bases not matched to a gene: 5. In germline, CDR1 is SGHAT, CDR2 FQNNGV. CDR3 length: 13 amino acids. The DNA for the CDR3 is TGTGCCAGCAGCCCTCGGACAGGGAACGAGCAGTACTTC. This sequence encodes CASSPRTGNEQYF.

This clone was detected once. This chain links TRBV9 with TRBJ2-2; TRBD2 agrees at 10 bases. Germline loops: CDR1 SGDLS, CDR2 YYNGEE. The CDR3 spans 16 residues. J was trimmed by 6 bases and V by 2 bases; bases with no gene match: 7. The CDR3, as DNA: TGTGCCAGCAGCGTTGCTAGCGGGAGTACCCCCGGGGAGCTGTTTTTT. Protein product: CASSVASGSTPGELFF.

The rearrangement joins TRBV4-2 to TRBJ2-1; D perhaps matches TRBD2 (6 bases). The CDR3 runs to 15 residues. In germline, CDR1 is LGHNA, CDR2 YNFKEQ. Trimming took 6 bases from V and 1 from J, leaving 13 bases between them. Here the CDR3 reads CASSTLGGSYNEQFF. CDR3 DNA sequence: TGTGCCAGCAGTACCCTCGGAGGGTCCTACAATGAGCAGTTCTTC.

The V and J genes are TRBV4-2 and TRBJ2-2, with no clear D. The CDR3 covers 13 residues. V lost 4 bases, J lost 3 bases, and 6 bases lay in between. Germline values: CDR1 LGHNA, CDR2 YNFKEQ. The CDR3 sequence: CASSRQDTGELFF. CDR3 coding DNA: TGTGCCAGCAGCCGTCAGGACACCGGGGAGCTGTTTTTT.

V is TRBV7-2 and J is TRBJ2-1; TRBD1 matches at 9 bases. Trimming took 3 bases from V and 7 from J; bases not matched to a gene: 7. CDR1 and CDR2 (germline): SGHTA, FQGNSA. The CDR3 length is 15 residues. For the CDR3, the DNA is TGTGCCAGCAGCTTCTCAAAGACAGGGGGTAATGAGCAGTTCTTC. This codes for CASSFSKTGGNEQFF.

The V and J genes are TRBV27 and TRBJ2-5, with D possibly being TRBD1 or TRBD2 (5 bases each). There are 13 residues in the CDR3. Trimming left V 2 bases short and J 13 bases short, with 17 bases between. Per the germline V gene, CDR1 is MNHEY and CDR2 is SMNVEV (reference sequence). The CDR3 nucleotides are TGTGCCAGCAGTTTAACCGGGACCCTCAAACTGTACTTC. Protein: CASSLTGTLKLYF.

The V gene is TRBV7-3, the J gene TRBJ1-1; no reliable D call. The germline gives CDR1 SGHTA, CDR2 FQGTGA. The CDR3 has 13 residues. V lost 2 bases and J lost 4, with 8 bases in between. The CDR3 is CASSLPDGTEAFF. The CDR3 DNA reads TGTGCCAGCAGCTTACCGGACGGCACTGAAGCTTTCTTT.

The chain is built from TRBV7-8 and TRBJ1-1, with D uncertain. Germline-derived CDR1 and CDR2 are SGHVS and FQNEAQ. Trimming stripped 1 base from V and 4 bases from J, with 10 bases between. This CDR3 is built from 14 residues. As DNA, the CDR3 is TGTGCCAGCAGCTTAGGAACAGCAAGCACTGAAGCTTTCTTT. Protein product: CASSLGTASTEAFF.

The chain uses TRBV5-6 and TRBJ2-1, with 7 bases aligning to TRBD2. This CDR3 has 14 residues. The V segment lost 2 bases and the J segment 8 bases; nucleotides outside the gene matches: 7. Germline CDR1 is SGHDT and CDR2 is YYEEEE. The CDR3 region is CASSFVGRFDEQFF. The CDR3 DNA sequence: TGTGCCAGCAGCTTCGTCGGGAGGTTCGATGAGCAGTTCTTC.

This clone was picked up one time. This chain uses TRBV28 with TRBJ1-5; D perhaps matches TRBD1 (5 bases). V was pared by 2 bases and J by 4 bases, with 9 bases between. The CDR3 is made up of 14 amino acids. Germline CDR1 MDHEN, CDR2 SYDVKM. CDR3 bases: TGTGCCAGCAGTTTACGGGGCCCTAATCAGCCCCAGCATTTT. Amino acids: CASSLRGPNQPQHF.

Written as DNA, the CDR3 is TGTGCCAGCAGCTTGGGGCCTTACCTAGGAGGGCAGTACTTC. It yields the protein CASSLGPYLGGQYF. This chain links TRBV5-6 with TRBJ2-7; the D gene is possibly TRBD2 (5 bases). This CDR3 comprises 14 residues. With 0 bases removed from V and 9 bases from J, the gap between germline ends came to 16 bases. The germline V gene encodes CDR1 SGHDT and CDR2 YYEEEE. Based on the CDR3 plus reference TRBV5-6 and TRBJ2-7, the full variable domain is DAGVTQSPTHLIKTRGQQVTLRCSPKSGHDTVSWYQQALGQGPQFIFQYYEEEERQRGNFPDRFSGHQFPNYSSELNVNALLLGDSALYLCASSLGPYLGGQYFGPGTRLTVT.

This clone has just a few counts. DNA of the CDR3: TGTGCCAGCAGCTGGGATCCCGGGGAGCTGTTTTTT. It codes for CASSWDPGELFF. The gene calls are TRBV9 and TRBJ2-2; D gene ambiguous. V lost 4 bases to trimming and J lost 6 bases, with 7 bases between them. This CDR3 comprises 12 residues. Germline CDR1 reads SGDLS; CDR2 reads YYNGEE.

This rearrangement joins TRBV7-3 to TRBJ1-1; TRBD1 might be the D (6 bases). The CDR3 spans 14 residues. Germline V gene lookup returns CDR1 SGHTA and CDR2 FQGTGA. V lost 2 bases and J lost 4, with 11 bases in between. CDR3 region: CASSLQGSSTEAFF. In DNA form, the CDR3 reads TGTGCCAGCAGCTTACAGGGGTCGAGCACTGAAGCTTTCTTT.

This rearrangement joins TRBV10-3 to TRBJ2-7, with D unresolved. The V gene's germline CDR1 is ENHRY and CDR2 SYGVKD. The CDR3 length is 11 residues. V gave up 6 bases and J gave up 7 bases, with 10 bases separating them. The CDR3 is CAIREVPEQYV. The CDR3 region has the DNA TGTGCCATCAGGGAAGTTCCTGAGCAGTACGTC.

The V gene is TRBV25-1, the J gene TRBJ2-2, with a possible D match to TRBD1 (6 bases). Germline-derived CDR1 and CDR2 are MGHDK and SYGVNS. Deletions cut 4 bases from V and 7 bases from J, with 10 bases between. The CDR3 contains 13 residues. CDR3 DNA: TGTGCCAGCAGTGGGCAGGGGCACGGGGAGCTGTTTTTT. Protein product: CASSGQGHGELFF.

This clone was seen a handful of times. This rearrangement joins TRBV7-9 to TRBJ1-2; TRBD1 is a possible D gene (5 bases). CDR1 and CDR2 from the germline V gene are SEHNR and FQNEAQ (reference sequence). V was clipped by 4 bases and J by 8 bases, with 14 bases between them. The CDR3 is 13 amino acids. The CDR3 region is CASSSLGAWGYTF. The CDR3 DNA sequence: TGTGCCAGCAGCTCCCTAGGGGCTTGGGGCTACACCTTC.

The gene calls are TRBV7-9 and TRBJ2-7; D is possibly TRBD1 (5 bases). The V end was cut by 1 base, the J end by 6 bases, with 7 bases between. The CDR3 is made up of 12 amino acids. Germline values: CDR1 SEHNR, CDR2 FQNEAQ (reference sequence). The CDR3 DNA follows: TGTGCCAGCAGCTTAGGGGGCATCGAGCAGTACGTC. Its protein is CASSLGGIEQYV.

CDR3 residues: CASSRNTGSPLHF. The CDR3 region has the DNA TGTGCCAGCAGCAGGAACACGGGGTCACCCCTCCACTTT. This rearrangement joins TRBV7-3 to TRBJ1-6; D is unclear. V gave up 5 bases and J gave up 10 bases, with 12 bases separating them. The V gene's germline CDR1 is SGHTA and CDR2 FQGTGA. This CDR3 is 13 amino acids long.

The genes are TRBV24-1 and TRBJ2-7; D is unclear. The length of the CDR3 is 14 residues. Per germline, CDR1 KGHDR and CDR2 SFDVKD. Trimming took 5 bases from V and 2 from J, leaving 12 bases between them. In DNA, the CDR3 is TGTGCCACCAGTGGGGCGGTAACTCCCTACGAGCAGTACTTC. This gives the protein CATSGAVTPYEQYF.

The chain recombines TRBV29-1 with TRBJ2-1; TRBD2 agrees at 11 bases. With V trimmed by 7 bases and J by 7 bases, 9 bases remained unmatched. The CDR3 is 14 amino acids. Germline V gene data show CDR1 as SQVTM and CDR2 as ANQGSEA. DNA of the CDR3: TGCAGCGGTACGGGACTAGCGGTCCATAATGAGCAGTTCTTC. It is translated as CSGTGLAVHNEQFF.

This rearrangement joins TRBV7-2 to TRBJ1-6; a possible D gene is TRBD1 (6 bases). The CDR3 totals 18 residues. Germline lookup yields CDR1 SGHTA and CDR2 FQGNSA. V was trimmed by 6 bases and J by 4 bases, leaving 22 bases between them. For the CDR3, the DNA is TGTGCCAGCAGTTTCAGGAGGGACCGGGACACTTATAATTCACCCCTCCACTTT. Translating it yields CASSFRRDRDTYNSPLHF.

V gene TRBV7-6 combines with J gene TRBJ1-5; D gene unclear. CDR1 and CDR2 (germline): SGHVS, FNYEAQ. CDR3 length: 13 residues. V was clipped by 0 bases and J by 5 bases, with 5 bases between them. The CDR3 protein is CASSLARDQPQHF. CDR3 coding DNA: TGTGCCAGCAGCTTAGCCCGTGATCAGCCCCAGCATTTT. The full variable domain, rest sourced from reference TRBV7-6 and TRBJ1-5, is GAGVSQSPRYKVTKRGQDVALRCDPISGHVSLYWYRQALGQGPEFLTYFNYEAQQDKSGLPNDRFSAERPEGSISTLTIQRTEQRDSAMYRCASSLARDQPQHFGDGTRLSIL.

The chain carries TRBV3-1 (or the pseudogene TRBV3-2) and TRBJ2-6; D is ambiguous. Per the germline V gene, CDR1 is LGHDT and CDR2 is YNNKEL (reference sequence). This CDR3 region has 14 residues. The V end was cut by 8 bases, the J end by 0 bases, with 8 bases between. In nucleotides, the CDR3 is TGTGCCAGCCGAGGCCTCTCTGGGGCCAACGTCCTGACTTTC. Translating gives CASRGLSGANVLTF.

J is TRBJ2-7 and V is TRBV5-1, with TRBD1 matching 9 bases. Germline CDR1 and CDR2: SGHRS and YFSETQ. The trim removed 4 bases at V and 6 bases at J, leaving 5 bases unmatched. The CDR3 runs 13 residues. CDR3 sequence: CASSGGTGLEQYF. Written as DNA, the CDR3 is TGCGCCAGCAGCGGCGGGACAGGGCTCGAGCAGTACTTC.

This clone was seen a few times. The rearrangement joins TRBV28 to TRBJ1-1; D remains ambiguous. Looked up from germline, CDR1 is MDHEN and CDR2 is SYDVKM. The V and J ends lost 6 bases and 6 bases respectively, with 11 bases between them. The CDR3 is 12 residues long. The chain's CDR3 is CASRMDGSEAFF. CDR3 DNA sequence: TGTGCCAGCAGGATGGACGGATCTGAAGCTTTCTTT.

CDR3 nucleotide sequence: TGTGCCTGGAGTGCCGGGACAGGGTTCTACGAGCAGTACGTC. Encoded protein: CAWSAGTGFYEQYV. This sequence joins TRBV30 and TRBJ2-7; 9 bases match TRBD1. Trimming took 1 base from V and 3 from J; bases not matched to a gene: 4. The CDR3 covers 14 residues. CDR1 is GTSNPN and CDR2 is SVGIG in the germline V gene (reference sequence).

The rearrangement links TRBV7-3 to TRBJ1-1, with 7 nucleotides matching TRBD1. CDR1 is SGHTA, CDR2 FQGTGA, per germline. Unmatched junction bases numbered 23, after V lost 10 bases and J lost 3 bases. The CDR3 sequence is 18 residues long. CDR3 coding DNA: TGTGCCACCACCCTCAGAACCGCAGGGGGGAGGAAGGACACTGAAGCTTTCTTT. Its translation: CATTLRTAGGRKDTEAFF. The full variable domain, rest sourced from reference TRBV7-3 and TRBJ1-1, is GAGVSQTPSNKVTEKGKYVELRCDPISGHTALYWYRQSLGQGPEFLIYFQGTGAADDSGLPNDRFFAVRPEGSVSTLKIQRTERGDSAVYLCATTLRTAGGRKDTEAFFGQGTRLTVV.

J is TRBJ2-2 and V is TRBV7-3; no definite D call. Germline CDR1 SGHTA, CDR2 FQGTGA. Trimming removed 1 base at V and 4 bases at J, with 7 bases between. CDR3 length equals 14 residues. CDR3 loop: CASSLKATTGELFF. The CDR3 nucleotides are TGTGCCAGCAGCTTAAAGGCGACCACCGGGGAGCTGTTTTTT.